The present T cell receptor beta chain was sequenced within a study of neoadjuvant anti-PD-1 for oral cavity cancer. TCRdb's table, derived via immunoSEQ multiplex PCR, lists solely in-frame clones and lacks some. The table has 65,000 to 70,000 clones, roughly nine tenths seen once; the top ten hold approximately 2.8%. V trimming: 6 bases; J trimming: 4 bases; junction bases outside the gene matches: 6. Per germline, CDR1 SNHLY and CDR2 FYNNEI. This CDR3 spans 15 amino acids. Time point defined: after neoadjuvant nivolumab, at surgical resection. This rearrangement joins TRBV2 to TRBJ2-1, with TRBD1 identical over 10 bases. The sequence was collected from a person aged 35 to 85 with oral cavity squamous cell carcinoma. The source material was PBMCs, sampled after nivolumab (anti-PD-1) treatment. The DNA of the CDR3 is TGTGCCAGCAGCCCGGACAGGGGGTTATACAATGAGCAGTTCTTC. It translates to CASSPDRGLYNEQFF.